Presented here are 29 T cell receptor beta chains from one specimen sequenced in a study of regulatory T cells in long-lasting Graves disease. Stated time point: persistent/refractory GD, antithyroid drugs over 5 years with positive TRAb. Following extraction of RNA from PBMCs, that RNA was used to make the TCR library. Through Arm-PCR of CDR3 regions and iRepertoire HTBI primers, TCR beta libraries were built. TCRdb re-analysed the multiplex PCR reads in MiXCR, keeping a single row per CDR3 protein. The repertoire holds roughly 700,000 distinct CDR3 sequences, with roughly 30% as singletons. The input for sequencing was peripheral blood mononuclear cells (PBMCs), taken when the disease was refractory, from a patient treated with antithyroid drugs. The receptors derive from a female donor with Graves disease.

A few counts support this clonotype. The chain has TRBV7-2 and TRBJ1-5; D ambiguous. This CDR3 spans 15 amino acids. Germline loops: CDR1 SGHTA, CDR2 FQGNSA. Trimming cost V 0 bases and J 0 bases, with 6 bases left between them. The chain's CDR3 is CASSLAANSNQPQHF. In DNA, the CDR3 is TGTGCCAGCAGCTTAGCGGCTAATAGCAATCAGCCCCAGCATTTT.

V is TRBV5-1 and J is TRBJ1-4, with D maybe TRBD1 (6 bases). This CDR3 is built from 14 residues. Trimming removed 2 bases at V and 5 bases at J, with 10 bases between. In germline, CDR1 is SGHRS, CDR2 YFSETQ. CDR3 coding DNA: TGCGCCAGCAGCTTACAGGGTATGAATGAAAAACTGTTTTTT. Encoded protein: CASSLQGMNEKLFF.

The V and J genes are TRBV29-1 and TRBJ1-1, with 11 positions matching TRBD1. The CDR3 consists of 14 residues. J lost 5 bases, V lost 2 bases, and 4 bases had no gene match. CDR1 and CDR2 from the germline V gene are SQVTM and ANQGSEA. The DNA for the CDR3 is TGCAGCGTTGAAAGGGACAGGGGGGGTACTGAAGCTTTCTTT. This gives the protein CSVERDRGGTEAFF. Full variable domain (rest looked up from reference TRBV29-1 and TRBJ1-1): SAVISQKPSRDICQRGTSLTIQCQVDSQVTMMFWYRQQPGQSLTLIATANQGSEATYESGFVIDKFPISRPNLTFSTLTVSNMSPEDSSIYLCSVERDRGGTEAFFGQGTRLTVV.

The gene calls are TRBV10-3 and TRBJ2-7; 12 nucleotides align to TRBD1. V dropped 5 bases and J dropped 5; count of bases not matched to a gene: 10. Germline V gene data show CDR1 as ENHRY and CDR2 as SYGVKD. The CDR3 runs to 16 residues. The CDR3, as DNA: TGTGCCATCAGTTACGTCCCGGGACAGGGGGCTGACGAGCAGTACTTC. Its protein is CAISYVPGQGADEQYF.

The CDR3 DNA reads as TGTGCCAGCAGTTCCGATCGGTGGGGGACGAACACCGGGGAGCTGTTTTTT. Translating gives CASSSDRWGTNTGELFF. This chain links TRBV6-5 with TRBJ2-2; D may correspond to TRBD1 or TRBD2 (5 bases each). V was trimmed by 4 bases and J by 0 bases, leaving 15 bases between them. CDR1 is MNHEY and CDR2 is SVGAGI in the germline V gene. The CDR3 contains 17 residues.

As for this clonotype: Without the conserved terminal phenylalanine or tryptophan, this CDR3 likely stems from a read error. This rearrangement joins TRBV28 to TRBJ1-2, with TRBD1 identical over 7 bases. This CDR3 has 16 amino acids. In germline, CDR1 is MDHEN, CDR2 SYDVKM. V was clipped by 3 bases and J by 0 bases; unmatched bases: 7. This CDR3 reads CASSFGDRVANYGYTL. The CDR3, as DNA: TGTGCCAGCAGTTTCGGTGACAGGGTGGCTAACTATGGCTACACCCTC.

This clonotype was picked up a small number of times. The CDR3 loop is CASSPRPSEETQYF. The DNA of the CDR3 is TGTGCCAGCAGCCCCAGGCCTAGCGAAGAGACCCAGTACTTC. J is TRBJ2-5 and V is TRBV9, with D perhaps matching TRBD2 (6 bases). The CDR3 runs 14 residues. The germline CDR1 and CDR2 sequences are SGDLS and YYNGEE. Trimming took off 4 bases at V and 3 bases at J, with 13 bases between the two ends.

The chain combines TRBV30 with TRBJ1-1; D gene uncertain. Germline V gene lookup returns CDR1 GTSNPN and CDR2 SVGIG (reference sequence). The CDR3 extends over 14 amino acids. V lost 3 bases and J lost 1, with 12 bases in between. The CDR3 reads CAWSPSGRNTEAFF. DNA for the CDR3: TGTGCCTGGAGCCCTTCCGGGAGGAACACTGAAGCTTTCTTT.

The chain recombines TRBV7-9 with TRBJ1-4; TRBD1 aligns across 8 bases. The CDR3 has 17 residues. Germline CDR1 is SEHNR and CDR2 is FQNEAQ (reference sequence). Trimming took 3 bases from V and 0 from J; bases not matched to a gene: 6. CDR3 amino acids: CASSFGTGSSTNEKLFF. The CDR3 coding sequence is TGTGCCAGCAGCTTTGGGACAGGTTCATCAACTAATGAAAAACTGTTTTTT.

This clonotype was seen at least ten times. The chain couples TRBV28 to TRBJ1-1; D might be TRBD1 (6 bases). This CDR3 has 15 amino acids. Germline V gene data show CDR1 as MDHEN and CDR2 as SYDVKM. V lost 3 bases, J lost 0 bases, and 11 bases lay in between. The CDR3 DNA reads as TGTGCCAGCAGTTTTGGGGGCAGCTTGAACACTGAAGCTTTCTTT. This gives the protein CASSFGGSLNTEAFF.

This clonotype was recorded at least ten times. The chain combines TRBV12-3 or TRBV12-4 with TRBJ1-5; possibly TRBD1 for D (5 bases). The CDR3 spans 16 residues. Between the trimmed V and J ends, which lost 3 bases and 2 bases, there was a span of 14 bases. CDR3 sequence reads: CASSFAGRTGNQPQHF. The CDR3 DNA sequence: TGTGCCAGCAGTTTCGCAGGGAGAACCGGCAATCAGCCCCAGCATTTT.

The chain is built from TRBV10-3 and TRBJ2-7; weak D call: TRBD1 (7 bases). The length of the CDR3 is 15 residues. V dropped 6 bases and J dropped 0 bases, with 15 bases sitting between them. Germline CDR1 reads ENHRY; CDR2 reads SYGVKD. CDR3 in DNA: TGTGCCATCAGAAAGGGGGCGGGAAGCTCCTACGAGCAGTACTTC. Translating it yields CAIRKGAGSSYEQYF.

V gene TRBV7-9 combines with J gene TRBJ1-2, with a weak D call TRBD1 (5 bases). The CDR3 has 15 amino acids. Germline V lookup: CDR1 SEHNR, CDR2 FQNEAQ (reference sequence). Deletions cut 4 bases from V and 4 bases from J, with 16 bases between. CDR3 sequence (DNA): TGTGCCAGCAGCTCACCGGGACTTCCCCGCTATGGCTACACCTTC. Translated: CASSSPGLPRYGYTF.

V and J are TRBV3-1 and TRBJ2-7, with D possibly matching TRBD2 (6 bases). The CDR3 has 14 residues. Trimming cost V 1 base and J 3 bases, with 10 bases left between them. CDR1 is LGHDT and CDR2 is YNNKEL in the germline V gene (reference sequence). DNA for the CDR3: TGTGCCAGCAGCCAAGCGGGAGAAGTCTACGAGCAGTACTTC. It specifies CASSQAGEVYEQYF.

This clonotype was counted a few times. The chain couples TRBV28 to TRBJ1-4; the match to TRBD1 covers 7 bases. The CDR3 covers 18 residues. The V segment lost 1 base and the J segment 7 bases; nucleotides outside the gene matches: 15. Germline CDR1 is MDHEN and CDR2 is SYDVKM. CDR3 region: CASSLSAGGGGYREKLFF. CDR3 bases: TGTGCCAGCAGTTTATCGGCAGGGGGGGGTGGGTATCGTGAAAAACTGTTTTTT.

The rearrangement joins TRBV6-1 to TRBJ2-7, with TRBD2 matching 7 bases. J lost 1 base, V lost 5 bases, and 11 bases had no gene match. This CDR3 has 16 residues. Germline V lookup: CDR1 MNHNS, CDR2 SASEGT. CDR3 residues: CASSRPSGSFSYEQYF. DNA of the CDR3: TGTGCCAGCAGTCGACCTAGCGGATCCTTTTCCTACGAGCAGTACTTC.

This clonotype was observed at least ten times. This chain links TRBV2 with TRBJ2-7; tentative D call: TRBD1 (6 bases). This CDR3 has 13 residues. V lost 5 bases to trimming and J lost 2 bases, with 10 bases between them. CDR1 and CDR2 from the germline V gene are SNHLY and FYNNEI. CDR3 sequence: CASSRDTTYEQYF. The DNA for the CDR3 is TGTGCCAGCAGTCGGGACACAACCTACGAGCAGTACTTC.

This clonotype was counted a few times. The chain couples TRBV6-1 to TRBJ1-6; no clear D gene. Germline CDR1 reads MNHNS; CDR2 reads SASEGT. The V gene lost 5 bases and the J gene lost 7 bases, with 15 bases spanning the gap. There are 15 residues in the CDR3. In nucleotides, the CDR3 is TGTGCCAGCAGTAAGGAAGGACGGCGAAATTCACCCCTCCACTTT. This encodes CASSKEGRRNSPLHF.

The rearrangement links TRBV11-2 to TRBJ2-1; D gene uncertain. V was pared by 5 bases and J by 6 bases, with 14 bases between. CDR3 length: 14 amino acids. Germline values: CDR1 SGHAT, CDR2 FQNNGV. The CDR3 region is CASSRPTTANEQFF. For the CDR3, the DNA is TGTGCCAGCAGCCGGCCTACTACCGCCAATGAGCAGTTCTTC. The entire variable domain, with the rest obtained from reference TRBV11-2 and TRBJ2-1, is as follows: EAGVAQSPRYKIIEKRQSVAFWCNPISGHATLYWYQQILGQGPKLLIQFQNNGVVDDSQLPKDRFSAERLKGVDSTLKIQPAKLEDSAVYLCASSRPTTANEQFFGPGTRLTVL.

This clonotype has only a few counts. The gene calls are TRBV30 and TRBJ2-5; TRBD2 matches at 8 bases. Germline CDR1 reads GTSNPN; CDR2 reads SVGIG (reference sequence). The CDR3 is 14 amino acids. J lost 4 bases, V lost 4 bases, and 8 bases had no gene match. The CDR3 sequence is CAWTAAGVSETQYF. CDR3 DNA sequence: TGTGCCTGGACGGCAGCGGGAGTTTCAGAGACCCAGTACTTC.

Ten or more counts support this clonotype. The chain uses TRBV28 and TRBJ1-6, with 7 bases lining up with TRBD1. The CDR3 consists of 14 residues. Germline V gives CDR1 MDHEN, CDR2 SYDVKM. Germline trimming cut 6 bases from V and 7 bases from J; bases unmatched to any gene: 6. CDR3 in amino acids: CASSPTGRNSPLHF. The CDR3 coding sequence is TGTGCCAGCAGCCCGACAGGGAGGAATTCACCCCTCCACTTT.

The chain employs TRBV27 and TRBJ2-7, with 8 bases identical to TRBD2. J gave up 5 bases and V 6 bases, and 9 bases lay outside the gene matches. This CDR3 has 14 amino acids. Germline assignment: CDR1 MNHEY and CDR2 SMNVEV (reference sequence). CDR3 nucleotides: TGTGCCAGCAGGGGGGAGCGGGAGAGCCACGAGCAGTACTTC. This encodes CASRGERESHEQYF.

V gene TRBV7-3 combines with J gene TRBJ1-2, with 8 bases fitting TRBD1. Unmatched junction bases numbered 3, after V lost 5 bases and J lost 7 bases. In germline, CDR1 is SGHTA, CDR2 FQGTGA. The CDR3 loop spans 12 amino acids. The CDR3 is CASSQGQGGYTF. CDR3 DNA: TGTGCCAGCAGCCAAGGACAGGGTGGCTACACCTTC. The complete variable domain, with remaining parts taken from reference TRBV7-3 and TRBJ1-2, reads GAGVSQTPSNKVTEKGKYVELRCDPISGHTALYWYRQSLGQGPEFLIYFQGTGAADDSGLPNDRFFAVRPEGSVSTLKIQRTERGDSAVYLCASSQGQGGYTFGSGTRLTVV.

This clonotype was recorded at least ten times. The CDR3 region is CASSSHSGGANGYTF. The CDR3 nucleotides are TGTGCCAGCAGTTCTCACTCAGGGGGCGCGAATGGCTACACCTTC. The rearrangement links TRBV28 to TRBJ1-2, with 8 nucleotides matching TRBD1. The CDR3 loop spans 15 amino acids. V dropped 4 bases and J dropped 6; count of bases not matched to a gene: 10. Germline values: CDR1 MDHEN, CDR2 SYDVKM.

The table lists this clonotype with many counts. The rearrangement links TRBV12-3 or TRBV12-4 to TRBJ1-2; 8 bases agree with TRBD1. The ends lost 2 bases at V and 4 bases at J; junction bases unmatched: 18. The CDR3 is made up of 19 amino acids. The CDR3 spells CASSLTRRGLREGGYGYTF. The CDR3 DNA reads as TGTGCCAGCAGTTTAACCCGCAGGGGGCTGAGGGAGGGAGGCTATGGCTACACCTTC.

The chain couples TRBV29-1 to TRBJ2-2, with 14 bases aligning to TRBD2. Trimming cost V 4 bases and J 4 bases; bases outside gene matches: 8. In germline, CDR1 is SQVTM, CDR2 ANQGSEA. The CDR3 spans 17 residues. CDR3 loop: CSVAGTSGSRVTGELFF. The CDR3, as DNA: TGCAGCGTTGCCGGGACTAGCGGGAGTCGGGTCACCGGGGAGCTGTTTTTT.

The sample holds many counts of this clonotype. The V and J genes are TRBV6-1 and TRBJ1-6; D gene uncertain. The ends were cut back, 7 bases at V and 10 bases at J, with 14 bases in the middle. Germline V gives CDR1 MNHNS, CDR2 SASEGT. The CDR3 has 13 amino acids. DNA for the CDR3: TGTGCCAGCAAGGGAACCGGGCACTCACCCCTCCACTTT. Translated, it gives CASKGTGHSPLHF.

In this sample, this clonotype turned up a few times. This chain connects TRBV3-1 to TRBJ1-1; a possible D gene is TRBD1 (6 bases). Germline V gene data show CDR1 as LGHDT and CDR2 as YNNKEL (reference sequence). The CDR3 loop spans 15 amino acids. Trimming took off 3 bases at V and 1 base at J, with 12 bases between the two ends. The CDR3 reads CASSQPGQTNTEAFF. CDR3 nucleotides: TGTGCCAGCAGCCAGCCGGGACAAACGAACACTGAAGCTTTCTTT. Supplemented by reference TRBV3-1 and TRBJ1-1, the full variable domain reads DTAVSQTPKYLVTQMGNDKSIKCEQNLGHDTMYWYKQDSKKFLKIMFSYNNKELIINETVPNRFSPKSPDKAHLNLHINSLELGDSAVYFCASSQPGQTNTEAFFGQGTRLTVV.

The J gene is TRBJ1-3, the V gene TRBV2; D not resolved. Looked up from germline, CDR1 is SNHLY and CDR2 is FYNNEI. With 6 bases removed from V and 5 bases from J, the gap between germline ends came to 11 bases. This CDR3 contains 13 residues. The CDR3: CASRGGSRNTIYF. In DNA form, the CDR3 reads TGTGCCAGCAGGGGAGGAAGCCGAAACACCATATATTTT.